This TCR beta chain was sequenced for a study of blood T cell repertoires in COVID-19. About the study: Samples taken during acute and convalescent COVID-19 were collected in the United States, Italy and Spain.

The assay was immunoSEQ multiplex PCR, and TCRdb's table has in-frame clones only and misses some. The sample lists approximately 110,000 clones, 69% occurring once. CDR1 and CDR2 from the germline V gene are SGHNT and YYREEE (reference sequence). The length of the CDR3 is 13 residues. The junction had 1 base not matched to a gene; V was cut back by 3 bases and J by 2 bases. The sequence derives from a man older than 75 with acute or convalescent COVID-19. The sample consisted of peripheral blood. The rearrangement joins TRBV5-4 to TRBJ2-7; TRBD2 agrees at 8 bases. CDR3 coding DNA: TGTGCCAGCAGCTATAGCGGGACCTACGAGCAGTACTTC. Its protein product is CASSYSGTYEQYF.